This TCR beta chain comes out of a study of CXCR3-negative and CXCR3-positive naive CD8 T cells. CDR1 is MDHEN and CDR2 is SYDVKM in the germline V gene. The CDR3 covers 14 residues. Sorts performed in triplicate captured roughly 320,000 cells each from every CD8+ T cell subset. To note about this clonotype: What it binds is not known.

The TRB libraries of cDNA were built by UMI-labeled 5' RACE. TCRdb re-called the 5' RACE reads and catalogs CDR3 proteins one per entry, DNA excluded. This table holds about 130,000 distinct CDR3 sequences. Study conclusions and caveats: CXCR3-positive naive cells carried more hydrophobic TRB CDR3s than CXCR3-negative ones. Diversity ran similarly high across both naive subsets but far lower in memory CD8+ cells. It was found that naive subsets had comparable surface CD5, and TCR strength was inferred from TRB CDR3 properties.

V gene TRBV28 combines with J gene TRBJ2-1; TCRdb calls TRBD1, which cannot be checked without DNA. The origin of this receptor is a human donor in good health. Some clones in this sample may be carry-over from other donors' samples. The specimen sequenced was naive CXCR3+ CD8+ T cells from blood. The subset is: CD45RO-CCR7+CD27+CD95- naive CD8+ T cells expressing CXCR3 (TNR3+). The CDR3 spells CASSLGAGMNEQFF.